This T cell receptor (beta chain) was documented in a study of T cell responses to AZD1222 COVID-19 vaccine (dated by TCRdb to the early 2020s). With regard to the full study: Because spike-specific TCR depth and breadth did not differ between the two schedules, AZD1222 recipients who got a second dose at roughly 4 weeks were pooled with those who got a second dose at roughly 12 weeks. A total of 233 trial participants underwent TCR sequencing, of whom roughly 210 received two doses of AZD1222 and about 26 received two doses of the MenACWY control vaccine. Trial participants were enrolled by age into 18-55, 56-69 and 70-plus year subgroups, with about 150, 28 and 57 TCR-sequenced participants respectively.

Trimming removed 5 bases from V and 1 base from J, leaving 12 bases between the germline ends. Counted from cysteine to phenylalanine, this CDR3 has 15 amino acids. Only the CDR3 DNA is retained, 45 bases long and in frame from the first base. As encoded in the germline V gene (reference sequence), CDR1 is SEHNR while CDR2 is FQNEAQ. According to the study, the label for this sample's time point signals: baseline before first vaccination. Vaccinee samples came from UK trials COV001 and COV002, including a single-blind randomized controlled phase 2/3 trial of AZD1222 (ChAdOx1 nCoV-19) in healthy adults. For TCRbeta chain sequencing, PBMC samples were collected from trial participants at day 0 and at day 28 after the second dose. Broader findings and caveats from the paper: Because no samples from the day 14 peak response were available, repertoires could be characterized only after the peak T cell response. Conclusions about previously exposed vaccinees are limited, since just five or six AZD1222 recipients were seropositive for SARS-CoV-2 at baseline. Most participants were white British and females outnumbered males, and the authors suggested that clonal diversity may have been underestimated. The 56-69-year group was small, and its depth increase did not reach significance, likely because of low power. Nearly half of unique spike-specific TCRs reportedly recognized epitopes outside regions mutated in the B.1.351 and B.1.1.7 variants. CD4 TCRs associated with the vaccine covered the entire spike protein, and the dominant responses were in regions 160-218 and 743-854. After two AZD1222 doses, both the breadth and the depth of spike-specific TCRs were significantly higher than at day 0 and than in MenACWY recipients.

The CDR3 regions of human TCRbeta chains were subjected to immunosequencing. Under the source paper's analysis protocol: TCRs in the repertoires were compared against a reference library of SARS-CoV-2-specific TCRs that had been generated with the MIRA antigen-specificity platform. Breadth meant the fraction of unique TCRs that were SARS-CoV-2-associated, whereas depth meant the fraction of total T cells that were SARS-CoV-2-associated. Using the MIRA data, each spike-specific TCR was assigned both to the spike region to which the TCR was reactive and to a CD4 or CD8 class. Log10-transformed breadth and depth values were compared by one-way ANOVA with Sidak's multiple comparisons tests. The table comes from immuneACCESS by way of TCRdb, which keeps in-frame sequences with V and J called. Part of the clones is missing from these tables; in studies checked, under half for an unresolved V gene and the rest for unknown reasons. Clone size and V and J calls were adopted from that table, with D and trimming inferred from the DNA. The sample yields around 100,000 clones; around nine tenths were counted once. Of the sample, about 3% falls within the top ten clones.

On this clone itself: Its target antigen remains unknown. Qualities for individual bases were not recorded, and no much larger clone is one base off.

Here the sequenced sample was peripheral blood, taken on day 0 of AZD1222 vaccination. The receptor chain draws on TRBV7-9 and TRBJ1-3; a confident D gene designation cannot be given. This TCR came from an adult in good health. The CDR3 region reads CASSGSSESGNTIYF. The DNA sequence follows: TGTGCCAGCAGCGGGAGCAGTGAGTCTGGAAACACCATATATTTT.